The present T cell receptor beta chain was sequenced within a study of regulatory T cells in long-lasting Graves disease (dated by TCRdb to 2020 to 2023). Regarding the complete study: In the newly diagnosed Graves' disease group, patients had been taking antithyroid drugs for less than 3 months. Patients with persistent Graves' disease were compared with patients with newly diagnosed Graves' disease using TCR sequencing and RNA sequencing of peripheral blood. The study was registered as a clinical trial and conducted in China. TCR sequencing covered some 13 persistent and about 20 newly diagnosed Graves' disease patients, some 35 samples in total. Overall study results and their limits: TRBV28, TRBJ1-2 and TRBJ2-5 were preferentially used in persistent disease, while TRBV20-1 and TRBJ2-1 were favored in newly diagnosed disease. Only the TCR beta chain was sequenced and analyzed. As a limitation, the authors acknowledged that the small sample size may reduce accuracy. More public clonotypes were shared among persistent patients (2,741) than among newly diagnosed patients (roughly 1,000). Persistent Graves' disease patients showed lower TCR Shannon entropy and fewer highly expanded clones than newly diagnosed patients, suggesting clonal expansion. Peripheral blood alone was examined, since thyroid tissue, which constituted the primary lesion, could not be accessed.

The library came from multiplex PCR. The run used an Illumina HiSeq 4000. TCR beta libraries were built with iRepertoire HTBI primers and Arm-PCR amplification of CDR3 regions. Gel purification was performed on PCR products prior to sequencing. Per the source publication's procedure: Across samples, around 58 TRBV and over 11 TRBJ segments were identified and used for gene usage analysis of CDR3 amino acid clonotypes. Filtered high-quality paired reads were merged into contigs using COPE and FqMerger. BLAST was used to align contigs to IMGT TRBV, TRBD and TRBJ reference genes, with CDR3 defined following IMGT. Any clonotype with a frequency above 0.1% was classified as a highly expanded clone. Repertoire diversity was measured by Shannon entropy, and V-J evenness by the Gini coefficient. A clonotype found in more than one individual was treated as public. TCRdb trimmed public reads at Q25 via fastp, called clones via MiXCR and kept in-frame beta chains. One record per CDR3 amino acid sequence lists the most common genes and DNA. These V and J calls rely on TCRdb rather than the paper's analysis. This sample holds about 460,000 distinct CDR3 sequences; around 15% were observed only once. The ten largest make up more than 15% of the sample.

Including the terminal cysteine and phenylalanine, the CDR3 comprises 14 residues. The entry retains the CDR3 DNA only, 42 bases that are in frame from base 1. V was cut back by 3 bases and J by 9 bases, leaving a gap of 15 bases between them. CDR1 and CDR2, looked up from the germline V gene, are SGHNT and YENEEA. This clonotype was seen repeatedly, ten times or more. No antigen is known for it. Qualities for individual bases were not recorded, and no much larger clone is one base off. The time point label, as the study defines it: newly diagnosed GD, antithyroid drugs for less than 3 months. RNA was extracted from PBMCs in TRIzol for both TCR sequencing and RNA sequencing. The diagnosis of Graves' disease was made according to American Thyroid Association guidelines. Recruitment of patients was carried out at an endocrinology department in Xi'an, China. Each patient gave roughly 10 milliliters of peripheral blood, collected in an EDTA anticoagulant tube. Ficoll Paque Plus density gradient separation was used to isolate PBMCs, and no additional T cell sorting was done. An Agilent 2100 Bioanalyzer and agarose gel were used to check RNA quality, while a NanoDrop 2000 measured RNA concentration.

The same data also contributed to another study, on T cells in Graves' hyperthyroidism and ophthalmopathy. The second paper further reports: Stable Graves' hyperthyroidism was defined as no progression to ophthalmopathy during 18 months of follow-up. Hyperthyroidism patients were newly diagnosed, with disease duration under 2 months, and aged 18 to 65 years. Patients with uncontrolled infections, other autoimmune diseases, pregnancy or lactation were excluded. Diagnoses were established on the basis of clinical symptoms, serum thyroxine and TRAb, thyroid ultrasound, and orbital computed tomography. A first-round RT-PCR of the TCR CDR3 used the HTBI primer set with the Qiagen OneStep RT-PCR kit. Blood samples also contained most of the expanded thyroid clonotypes (frequency above 0.001), which suggests that blood repertoires may reflect thyroid immune responses. Ophthalmopathy was separated from stable hyperthyroidism by a 13 V-J signature model, with around 90% sensitivity and about 81% specificity obtained in cross-validation and 80%/75% obtained in testing. During validation, the model predicted progression to ophthalmopathy a median of roughly 7.1 months ahead of onset, with 70.59% sensitivity and around 73% specificity. To identify TCR V-J signatures that set the groups apart, the researchers used a discovery cohort of about a hundred patients, made up of roughly 45 with Graves' ophthalmopathy and about 55 with stable Graves' hyperthyroidism. Prospective prediction of ophthalmopathy was tested in an independent validation cohort of under 20 hyperthyroidism patients and some 17 patients who later progressed to ophthalmopathy. The 85 to 100 discovery patients were divided at random into training and test sets in a 7:3 ratio. In addition, the study compared T-cell repertoires in thyroid tissue and in blood from six Graves' hyperthyroidism patients. Once sampling was done, hyperthyroidism patients were given methimazole at a starting dose of 30 mg daily, whereas ophthalmopathy patients were given high-dose intravenous methylprednisolone. A second multiplex PCR round built the libraries, followed by size selection and purification. The libraries were sequenced on an Illumina HiSeq2000 using paired-end 100 bp reads. Raw data were processed with SOAPnuke, discarding reads with adapters, uncalled bases, mean Phred below 15, or no exact constant-primer or identifier match. High-quality paired reads were merged with COPE v1.2.5, and unique nucleotide sequences were defined as clonotypes. Clonotypes were aligned to IMGT TRBV, TRBD and TRBJ reference segments using MiTCR v1.1. Only V-J combinations with frequency above 0.0001, covering roughly 99% of repertoires, were analysed. A TCS score was defined as the ratio of F50 (clonal expansion) to E x V (chaos), with BLOSUM62-based TCRdist applied between CDR3 peptides within each V-J. Welch's t-statistics and random forest reduced around 520 V-J features to 13, which were used in a naive Bayes classifier (R e1071). Sample size was not statistically predetermined, and blinding of investigators to group allocation was not performed. TCR Vbeta CDR3 sequencing of 135 peripheral blood samples (approximately 44 ophthalmopathy, around 80 hyperthyroidism and about 17 progressor patients) is reported in the paper.

This clonotype was sampled from a woman between 50 and 59 years old with Graves disease. Donor details come from another sample of the same person, matched by shared clones. The chain links TRBV11-3 with TRBJ2-1, with the D gene possibly TRBD1 or TRBD2, each one fitting 5 bases. The input for sequencing was peripheral blood mononuclear cells (PBMCs), taken at new diagnosis, from a patient treated with antithyroid drugs. In nucleotide form, the sequence is TGTGCCAGCAGCTTCCTAGCCCCAGGGAGTGAGCAGTTCTTC. Its protein product is CASSFLAPGSEQFF.